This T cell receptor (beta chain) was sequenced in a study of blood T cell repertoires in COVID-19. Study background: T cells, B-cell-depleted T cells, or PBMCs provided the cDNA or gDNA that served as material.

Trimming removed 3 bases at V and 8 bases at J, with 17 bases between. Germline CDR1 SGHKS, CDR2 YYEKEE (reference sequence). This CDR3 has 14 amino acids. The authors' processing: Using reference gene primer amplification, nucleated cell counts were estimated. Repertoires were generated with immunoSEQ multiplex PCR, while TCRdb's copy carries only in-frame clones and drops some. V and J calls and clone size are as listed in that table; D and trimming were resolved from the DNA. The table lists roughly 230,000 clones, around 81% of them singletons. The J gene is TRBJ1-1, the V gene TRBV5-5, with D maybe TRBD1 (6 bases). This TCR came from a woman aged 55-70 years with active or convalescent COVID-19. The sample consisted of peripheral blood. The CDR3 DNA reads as TGTGCCAGCAGCTCCTTTTCAACAGGGCCGGAAGCTTTCTTT. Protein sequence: CASSSFSTGPEAFF.